The sequence of this TCR beta chain was determined in a study of T cells in Graves' hyperthyroidism and ophthalmopathy. For this clonotype: It may be a read error: a sequence one base away is much more abundant.

Amplified TCR beta CDR3 regions came from RNA transcripts. Researchers ran a first-round RT-PCR on the TCR CDR3 using the HTBI primer set. TCRdb used MiXCR to reprocess the multiplex PCR reads, holding one entry per CDR3 protein. The data show 300,000 or so distinct CDR3 sequences, 16% seen once. The trim removed 4 bases at V and 2 bases at J, leaving 7 bases unmatched. The CDR3 length is 16 residues. The germline V gene has CDR1 KGHDR and CDR2 SFDVKD. This chain links TRBV24-1 with TRBJ2-1; 7 nucleotides align to TRBD2. The clonotype originates from a man aged 25 to 40 with Graves' hyperthyroidism. The sample was blood. For the CDR3, the DNA is TGTGCCACCAGTGACCGGGGACTACCAACCTACAATGAGCAGTTCTTC. This codes for CATSDRGLPTYNEQFF.